Listed here is a single TCR beta chain. It lacks a known antigen. One base away there is no much larger clone; base qualities are not given. The CDR3 goes from the cysteine to the phenylalanine over 12 residues. Only the CDR3 region is kept as DNA, spanning 36 bases read in frame from base 1. Trimming at the junction amounts to 6 bases on V and 7 bases on J, and the germline ends lie 9 bases apart. CDR1 and CDR2 are read off the germline V gene (reference sequence) as MNHNY and SVGAGI. All of the isolated RNA was reverse transcribed with the High Capacity cDNA Reverse Transcription Kit, so expressed TCRB transcripts were sequenced. Naive, central memory and regulatory T cell samples underwent deep immunoSEQ sequencing, averaging around 3.6 million total reads per sample. Sorted cells were lysed in RLT buffer, and RNA was extracted using DNase-treated RNeasy Micro or Mini kits according to cell number. Each cell subset was processed separately to prevent cross-contamination, with patient and healthy donor samples processed together. The immunoSEQ multiplex PCR was used to amplify TCRB sequences from cDNA, yielding 87-bp fragments that span the CDR3 region. Amplicons were sequenced on the Illumina HiSeq platform. For the original study's pipeline: PCR bias was corrected computationally using synthetic template baselines, and reads within Hamming distance 2 were collapsed, with unmergeable singletons discarded. By aligning reads against IMGT, V, D and J genes, CDR3 length, and insertions or deletions at six rearrangement sites were assigned. Within each subset, clonotype counts were normalized to sorted cell number, and only after that were true diversity and Gini coefficients computed with the tcR R package. The overlap coefficient, calculated on TCRB nucleotide sequences, was used to quantify repertoire sharing. In TCRdb, the immuneACCESS table is reduced to in-frame sequences with V and J assigned. These tables do not hold every clone; where another copy was compared, an unresolved V gene accounts for under half, and the others remain unexplained. V, J and clone size derive from that table, while D and trimming were established from the DNA sequence. The sample has about 160,000 clones on record, around 8.4% of them singletons. The ten biggest clones cover more than 0.5% of the sample.

From each donor, a single peripheral blood sample of about 110 mL on average was drawn into heparinised tubes. A BD FACSAria II was used to sort naive, central memory, regulatory and stem cell-like memory CD4+ T cells with a panel that included CD45RO, CCR7, CD25, CD127, CD95 and CD27. All sorted populations exceeded 95% purity. PBMCs were isolated immediately by Lymphoprep density gradient centrifugation and stained directly without culture. So that batch effects would be minimized, each experiment stained and sorted samples in pairs, pairing one healthy donor with one patient. This sample was included in a study of beta chain features in type 1 diabetes (dated by TCRdb to the late 2010s). Broadly, across the study: Patients and healthy donors did not differ in mean age, gender distribution, total cell number or subset yield. Whereas all 28 donors provided naive and central memory subsets, regulatory and stem cell-like memory subsets were isolated from just 8 patients and about 8 healthy donors. In the study, TCRB repertoires of sorted circulating CD4+ T cell subsets from recently diagnosed type 1 diabetes patients were compared with those of matched healthy donors. A total of roughly 100 million sorted cells were examined across all samples, and the number of cells per subset was strongly correlated with RNA yield. Broad study findings and their caveats: Shorter templates might have been favored by PCR, but patient and control samples were amplified and corrected together, so both groups would have been affected equally by any skew. At VDJ recombination sites, type 1 diabetes patients had fewer insertions and more deleted nucleotides, which implies abnormalities in thymic rearrangement. HLA sub-analyses involved small numbers of individuals, so any influence of HLA type on TCRB rearrangement remained unresolved. Naive, central memory and regulatory TCRB repertoires appeared to be more alike among patients than among healthy donors. In all four CD4+ subsets, TCRB CDR3 length was moderately but significantly shorter in type 1 diabetes patients. Sequencing cDNA rather than genomic DNA could over-represent highly expressing activated cells, although activation and CD3 levels did not differ between groups.

The V gene is TRBV6-6 and the J gene is TRBJ2-2, with a tentative D gene TRBD2 over 5 matching bases. The sequencing sample was made of central memory CD4+ T cells from blood. This clonotype was sampled from a woman aged 18-29 years with type 1 diabetes. The DNA reads as follows: TGTGCCAGCAGAGGGAGTAGCGGGGAGCTGTTTTTT. It is translated as CASRGSSGELFF.